This TCR beta chain was obtained from a study of cytomegalovirus exposure and HLA in healthy donors. With regard to this clone: Its target is unknown.

With 60 Vbeta and 13 Jbeta primers, the PCR was carried out. TCRdb's table, derived via immunoSEQ multiplex PCR, lists solely in-frame clones and lacks some. The data show 120,000 to 150,000 clones, and the top ten clones hold around 1.5%. Trimming stripped 6 bases from V and 4 bases from J, with 9 bases between. Germline assignment: CDR1 MDHEN and CDR2 SYDVKM. This CDR3 comprises 12 residues. General study findings and limits: A later analysis linked 15,000 to 20,000 TCR beta sequences to HLA alleles at 0.05 false discovery rate. Highly shared variants forming one cluster were likely a sequencing artifact. Previous analysis showed most TCR beta V segments were productive about 87% or about 30% of the time.

This sequence originates from a woman between 45 and 60 years old in good health and CMV-seronegative. The sample taken for sequencing was PBMCs. The genes are TRBV28 and TRBJ1-1; TRBD1 might be the D (6 bases). The DNA of the CDR3 is TGTGCCAGCAGCCGACAGGTCACTGAAGCTTTCTTT. Protein sequence: CASSRQVTEAFF.